The TCR beta chain under discussion was sequenced for a study of T cell responses to AZD1222 COVID-19 vaccine. Study-wide points: The donor cohort was predominantly white British with a female majority, and clonal diversity may have been underestimated.

The CDR3 is made up of 14 amino acids. V lost 3 bases to trimming and J lost 1 base, with 6 bases between them. In germline, CDR1 is SGHTA, CDR2 FQGNSA. Here immunoSEQ multiplex PCR was the method, and the copy in TCRdb shows in-frame clones only, minus some. The sample has around 120,000 clones; roughly 90% are singletons. This clone is a singleton in its sample. No antigen is known for it. The specimen was peripheral blood, collected on day 0 of MenACWY control vaccination. The V gene is TRBV7-2, the J gene TRBJ2-2; possibly TRBD2 for D (6 bases). This TCR was sampled from an adult in good health. The CDR3 loop reads CASSFSGNTGELFF. Written as DNA, the CDR3 is TGTGCCAGCAGCTTTAGCGGGAACACCGGGGAGCTGTTTTTT.